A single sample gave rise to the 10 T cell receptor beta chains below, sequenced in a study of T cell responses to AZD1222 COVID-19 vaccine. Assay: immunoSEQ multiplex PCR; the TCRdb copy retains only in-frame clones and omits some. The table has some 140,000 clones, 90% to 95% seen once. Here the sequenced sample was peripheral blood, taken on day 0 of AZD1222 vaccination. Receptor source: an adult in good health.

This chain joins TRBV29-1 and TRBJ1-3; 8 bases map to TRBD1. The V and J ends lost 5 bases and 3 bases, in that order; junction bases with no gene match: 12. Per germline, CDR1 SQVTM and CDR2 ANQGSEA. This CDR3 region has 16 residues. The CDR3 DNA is TGCAGCGTTCTTCAAATAGGACAGGGCGGTGGAAACACCATATATTTT. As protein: CSVLQIGQGGGNTIYF.

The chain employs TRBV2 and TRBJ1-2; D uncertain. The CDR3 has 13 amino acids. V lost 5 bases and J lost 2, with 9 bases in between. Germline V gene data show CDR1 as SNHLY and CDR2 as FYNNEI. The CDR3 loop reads CASSSEANYGYTF. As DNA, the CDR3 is TGTGCCAGCAGTTCGGAAGCCAACTATGGCTACACCTTC.

As DNA, the CDR3 is TGTGCCAGCAGCCCCGGGGGGGACGTAAATGAGCAGTTCTTC. Translation gives CASSPGGDVNEQFF. V usage is TRBV7-9 and J usage is TRBJ2-1; 8 positions agree with TRBD2. Losses at the gene ends were 5 bases for V and 7 bases for J; bases not matched to a gene: 7. The CDR3 contains 14 residues. The germline V gene encodes CDR1 SEHNR and CDR2 FQNEAQ (reference sequence).

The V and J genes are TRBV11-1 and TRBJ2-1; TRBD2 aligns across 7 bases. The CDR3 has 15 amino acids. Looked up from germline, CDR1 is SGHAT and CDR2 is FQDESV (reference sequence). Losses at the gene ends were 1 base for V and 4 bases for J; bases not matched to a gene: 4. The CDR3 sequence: CASSLEGGSYNEQFF. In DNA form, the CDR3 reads TGTGCCAGCAGCTTAGAAGGCGGGAGTTACAATGAGCAGTTCTTC.

In DNA form, the CDR3 reads TGTGCCAGCAGGGCCGGGTTACCAACGGAAGCTTTCTTT. Encoded protein: CASRAGLPTEAFF. The rearrangement joins TRBV5-5 to TRBJ1-1; D gene unclear. The CDR3 has 13 residues. Germline loops: CDR1 SGHKS, CDR2 YYEKEE (reference sequence). Trimming took 5 bases from V and 8 from J, leaving 16 bases between them.

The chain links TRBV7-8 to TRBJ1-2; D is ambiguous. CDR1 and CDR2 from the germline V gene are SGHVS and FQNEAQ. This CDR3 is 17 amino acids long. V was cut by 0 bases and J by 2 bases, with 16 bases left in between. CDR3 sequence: CASSLAQLRAGNYGYTF. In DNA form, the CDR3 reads TGTGCCAGCAGCTTAGCGCAACTTAGGGCAGGAAACTATGGCTACACCTTC.

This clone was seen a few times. CDR3 amino acids: CASFLNSNGYTF. CDR3 coding DNA: TGTGCCAGCTTTCTAAACTCGAACGGCTACACCTTC. This chain links TRBV2 with TRBJ1-2; D remains ambiguous. Germline V gene data show CDR1 as SNHLY and CDR2 as FYNNEI. Trimming removed 8 bases from V and 8 bases from J, with 15 bases in between. The CDR3 consists of 12 residues.

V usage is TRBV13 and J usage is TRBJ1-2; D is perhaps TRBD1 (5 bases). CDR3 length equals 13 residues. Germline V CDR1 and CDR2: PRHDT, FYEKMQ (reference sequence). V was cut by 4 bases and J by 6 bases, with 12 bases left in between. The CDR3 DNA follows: TGTGCCAGCAGCTCCTGGGCAGGGAATGGCTACACCTTC. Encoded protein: CASSSWAGNGYTF. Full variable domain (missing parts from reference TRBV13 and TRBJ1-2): AAGVIQSPRHLIKEKRETATLKCYPIPRHDTVYWYQQGPGQDPQFLISFYEKMQSDKGSIPDRFSAQQFSDYHSELNMSSLELGDSALYFCASSSWAGNGYTFGSGTRLTVV.

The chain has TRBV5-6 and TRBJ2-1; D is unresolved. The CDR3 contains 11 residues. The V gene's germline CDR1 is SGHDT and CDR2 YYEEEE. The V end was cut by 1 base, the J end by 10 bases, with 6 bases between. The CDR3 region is CASSLQSEQFF. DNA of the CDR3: TGTGCCAGCAGCTTGCAGTCCGAGCAGTTCTTC.

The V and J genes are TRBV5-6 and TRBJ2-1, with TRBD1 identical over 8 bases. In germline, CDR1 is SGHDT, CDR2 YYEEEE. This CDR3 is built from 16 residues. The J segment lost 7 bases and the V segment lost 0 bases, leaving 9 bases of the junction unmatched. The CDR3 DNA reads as TGTGCCAGCAGCTTGGGACCGGGACAGGCTTGGAATGAGCAGTTCTTC. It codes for CASSLGPGQAWNEQFF.